A few counts support the clone carrying this T cell receptor beta chain. This sample was included in a study of blood T cell repertoires in COVID-19. Clones were read by immunoSEQ multiplex PCR, and TCRdb kept only the in-frame ones, dropping some. The sample lists about 270,000 clones; roughly nine tenths were seen once. The CDR3 runs 13 residues. The trim removed 6 bases at V and 7 bases at J, leaving 6 bases unmatched. Germline V gene lookup returns CDR1 SNHLY and CDR2 FYNNEI. The source is a man aged 35 to 55 with active or convalescent COVID-19. V gene TRBV2 combines with J gene TRBJ1-2; 9 bases match TRBD1. Sequencing used peripheral blood. The CDR3 loop is CASRWTGDGGYTF. In DNA, the CDR3 is TGTGCCAGCAGGTGGACAGGGGACGGTGGCTACACCTTC.